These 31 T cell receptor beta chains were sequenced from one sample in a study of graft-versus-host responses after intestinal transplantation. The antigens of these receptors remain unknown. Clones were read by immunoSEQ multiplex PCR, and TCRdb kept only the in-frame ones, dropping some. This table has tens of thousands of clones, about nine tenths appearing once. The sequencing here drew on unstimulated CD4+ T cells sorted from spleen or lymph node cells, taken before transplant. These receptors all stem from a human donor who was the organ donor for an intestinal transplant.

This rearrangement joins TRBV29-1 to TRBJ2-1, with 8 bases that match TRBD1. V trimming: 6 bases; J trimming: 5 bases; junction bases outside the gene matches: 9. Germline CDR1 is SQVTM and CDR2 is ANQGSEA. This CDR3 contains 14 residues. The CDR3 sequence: CSVNRDRRNNEQFF. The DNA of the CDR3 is TGCAGCGTGAACCGGGACAGGCGGAACAATGAGCAGTTCTTC.

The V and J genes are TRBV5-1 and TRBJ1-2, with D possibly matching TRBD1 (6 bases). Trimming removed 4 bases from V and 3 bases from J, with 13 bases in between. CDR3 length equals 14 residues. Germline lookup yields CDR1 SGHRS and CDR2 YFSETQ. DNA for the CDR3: TGCGCCAGCAGCCCCCGGACAGATTACTATGGCTACACCTTC. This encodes CASSPRTDYYGYTF.

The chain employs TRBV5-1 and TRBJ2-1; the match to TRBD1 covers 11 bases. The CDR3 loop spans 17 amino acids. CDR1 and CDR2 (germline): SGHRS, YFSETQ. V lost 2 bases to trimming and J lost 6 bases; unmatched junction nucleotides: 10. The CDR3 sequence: CASSLRRPGQGVNEQFF. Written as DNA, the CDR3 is TGCGCCAGCAGCTTACGAAGGCCGGGACAGGGGGTCAATGAGCAGTTCTTC.

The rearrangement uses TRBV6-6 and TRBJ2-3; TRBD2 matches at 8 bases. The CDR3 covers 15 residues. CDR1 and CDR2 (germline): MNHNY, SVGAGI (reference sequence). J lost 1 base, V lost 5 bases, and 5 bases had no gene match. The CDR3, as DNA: TGTGCCAGCAGTCGACGGACTAGCCGCACAGATACGCAGTATTTT. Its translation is CASSRRTSRTDTQYF.

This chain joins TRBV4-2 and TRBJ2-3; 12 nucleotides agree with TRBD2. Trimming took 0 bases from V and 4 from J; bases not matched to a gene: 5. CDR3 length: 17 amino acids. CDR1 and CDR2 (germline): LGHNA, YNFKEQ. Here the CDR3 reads CASSQEASGGAADTQYF. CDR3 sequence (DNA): TGTGCCAGCAGCCAAGAGGCTAGCGGGGGGGCGGCAGATACGCAGTATTTT.

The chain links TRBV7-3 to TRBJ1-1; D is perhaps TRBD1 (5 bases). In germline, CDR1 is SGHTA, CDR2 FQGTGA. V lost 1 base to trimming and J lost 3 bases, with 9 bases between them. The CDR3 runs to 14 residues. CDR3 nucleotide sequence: TGTGCCAGCAGCTTAAGACCGGGGGACACTGAAGCTTTCTTT. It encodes CASSLRPGDTEAFF.

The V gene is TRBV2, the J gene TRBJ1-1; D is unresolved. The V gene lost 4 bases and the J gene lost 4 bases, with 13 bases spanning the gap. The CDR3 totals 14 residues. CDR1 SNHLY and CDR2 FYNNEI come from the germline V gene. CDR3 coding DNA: TGTGCCAGCAGTGCGTCTCGGGAAGGCACTGAAGCTTTCTTT. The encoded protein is CASSASREGTEAFF.

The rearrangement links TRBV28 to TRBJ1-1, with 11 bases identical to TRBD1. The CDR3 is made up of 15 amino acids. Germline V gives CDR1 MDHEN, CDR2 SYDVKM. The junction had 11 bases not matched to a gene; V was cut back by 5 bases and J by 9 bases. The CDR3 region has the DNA TGTGCCAGCAGTCTCGCCGGGACAGGGGGATCGAAAGCTTTCTTT. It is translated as CASSLAGTGGSKAFF.

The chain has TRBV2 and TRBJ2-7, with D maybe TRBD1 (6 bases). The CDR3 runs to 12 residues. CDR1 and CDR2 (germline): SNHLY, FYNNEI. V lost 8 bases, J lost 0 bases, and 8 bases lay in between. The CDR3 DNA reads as TGTGCCAGCCGACAGGACTCCTACGAGCAGTACTTC. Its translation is CASRQDSYEQYF.

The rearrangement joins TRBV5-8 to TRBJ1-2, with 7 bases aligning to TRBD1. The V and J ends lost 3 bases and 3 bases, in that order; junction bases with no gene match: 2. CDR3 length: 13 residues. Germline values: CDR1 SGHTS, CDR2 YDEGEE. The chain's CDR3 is CASSYDRDYGYTF. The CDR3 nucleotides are TGTGCCAGCAGCTACGACAGGGACTATGGCTACACCTTC.

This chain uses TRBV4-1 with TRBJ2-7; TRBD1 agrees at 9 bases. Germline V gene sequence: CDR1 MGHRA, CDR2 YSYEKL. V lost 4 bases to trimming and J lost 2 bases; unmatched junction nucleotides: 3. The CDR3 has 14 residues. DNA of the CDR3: TGCGCCAGCAGCCCGCGACAGGGGGCCTACGAGCAGTACTTC. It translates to CASSPRQGAYEQYF.

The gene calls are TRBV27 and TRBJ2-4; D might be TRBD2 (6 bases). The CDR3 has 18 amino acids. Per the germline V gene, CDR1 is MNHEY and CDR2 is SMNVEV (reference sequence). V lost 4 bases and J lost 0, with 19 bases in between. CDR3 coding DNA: TGTGCCAGCAGTTATGGGACTTCCAGGCCCCTAGCCAAAAACATTCAGTACTTC. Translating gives CASSYGTSRPLAKNIQYF.

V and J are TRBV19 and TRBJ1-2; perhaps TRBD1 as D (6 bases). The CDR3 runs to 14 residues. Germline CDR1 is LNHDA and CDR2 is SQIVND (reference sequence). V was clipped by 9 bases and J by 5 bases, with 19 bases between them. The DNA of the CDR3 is TGTGCCAGCTCCCCCCCGACAGGAGCTTATGGCTACACCTTC. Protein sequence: CASSPPTGAYGYTF.

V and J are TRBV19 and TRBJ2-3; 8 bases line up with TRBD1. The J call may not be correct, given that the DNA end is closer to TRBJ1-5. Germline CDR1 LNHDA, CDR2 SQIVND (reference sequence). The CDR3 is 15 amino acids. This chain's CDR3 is CASSIYRGATDTQHF. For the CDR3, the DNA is TGTGCCAGTAGTATCTACAGGGGGGCGACAGATACGCAGCATTTT.

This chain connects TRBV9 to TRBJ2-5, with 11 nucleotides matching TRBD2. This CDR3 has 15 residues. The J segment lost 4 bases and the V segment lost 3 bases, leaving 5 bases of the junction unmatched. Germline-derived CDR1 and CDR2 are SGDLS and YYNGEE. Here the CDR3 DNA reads TGTGCCAGCAGCGACCCACTAGCGGGGGCAGAGACCCAGTACTTC. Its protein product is CASSDPLAGAETQYF.

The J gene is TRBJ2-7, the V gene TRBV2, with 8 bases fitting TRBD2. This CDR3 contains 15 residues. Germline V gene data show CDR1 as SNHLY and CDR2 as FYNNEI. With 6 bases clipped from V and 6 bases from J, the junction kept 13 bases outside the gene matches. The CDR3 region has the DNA TGTGCCAGCAGCGGGGGGGCATCAAGCCACTCCGAGCAGTACTTC. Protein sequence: CASSGGASSHSEQYF.

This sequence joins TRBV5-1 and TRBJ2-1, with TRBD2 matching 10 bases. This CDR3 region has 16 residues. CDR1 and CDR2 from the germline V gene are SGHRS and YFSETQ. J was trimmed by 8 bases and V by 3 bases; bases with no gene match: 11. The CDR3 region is CASSSPGLAGVYEQFF. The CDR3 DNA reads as TGCGCCAGCAGCTCCCCCGGCCTAGCGGGGGTCTATGAGCAGTTCTTC.

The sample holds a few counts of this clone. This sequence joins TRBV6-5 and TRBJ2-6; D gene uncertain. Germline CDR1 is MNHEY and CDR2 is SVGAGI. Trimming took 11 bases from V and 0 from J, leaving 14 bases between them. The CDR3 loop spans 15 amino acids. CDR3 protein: CAARQANSGANVLTF. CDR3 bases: TGTGCCGCCCGGCAGGCCAACTCTGGGGCCAACGTCCTGACTTTC.

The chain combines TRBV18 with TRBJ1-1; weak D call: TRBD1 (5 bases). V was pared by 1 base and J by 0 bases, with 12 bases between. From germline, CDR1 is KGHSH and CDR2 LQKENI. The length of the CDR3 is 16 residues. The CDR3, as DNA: TGTGCCAGCTCACCACGGCAGGGCGGCATGAACACTGAAGCTTTCTTT. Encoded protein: CASSPRQGGMNTEAFF.

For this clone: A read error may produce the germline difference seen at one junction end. The CDR3 bases are TGTGCCGTCAGCGGGAGTGCTTACGAGCAGTACTTC. It specifies CAVSGSAYEQYF. The chain is built from TRBV10-3 and TRBJ2-5; 8 nucleotides line up with TRBD2. The J call may be wrong; the DNA end is better matched by TRBJ2-7. The germline V gene has CDR1 ENHRY and CDR2 SYGVKD. The CDR3 has 12 amino acids.

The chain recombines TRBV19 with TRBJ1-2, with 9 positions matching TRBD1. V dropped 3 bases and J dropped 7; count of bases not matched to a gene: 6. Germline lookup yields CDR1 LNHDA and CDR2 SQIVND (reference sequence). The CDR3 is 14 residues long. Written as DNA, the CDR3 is TGTGCCAGTAGTATTAACAGGGGGCTTGGTGGCTACACCTTC. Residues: CASSINRGLGGYTF.

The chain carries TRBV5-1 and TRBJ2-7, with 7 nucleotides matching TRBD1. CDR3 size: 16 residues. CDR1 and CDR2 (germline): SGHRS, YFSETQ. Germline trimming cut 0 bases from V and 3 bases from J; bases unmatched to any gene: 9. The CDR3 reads CASSLVQGQPLYEQYF. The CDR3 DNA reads TGCGCCAGCAGCTTGGTACAGGGACAGCCACTCTACGAGCAGTACTTC.

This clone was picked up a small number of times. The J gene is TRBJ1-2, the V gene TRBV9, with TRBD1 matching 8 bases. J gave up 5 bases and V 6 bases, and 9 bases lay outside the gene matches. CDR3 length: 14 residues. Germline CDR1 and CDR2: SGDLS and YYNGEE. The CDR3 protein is CASTRGQVYYGYTF. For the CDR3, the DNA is TGTGCCAGCACCCGGGGACAGGTGTATTATGGCTACACCTTC.

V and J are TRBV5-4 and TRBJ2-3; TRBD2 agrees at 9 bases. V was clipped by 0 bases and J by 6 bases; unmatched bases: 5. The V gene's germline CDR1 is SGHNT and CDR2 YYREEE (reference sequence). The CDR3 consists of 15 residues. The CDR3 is CASSLASGDRDTQYF. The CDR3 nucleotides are TGTGCCAGCAGCTTGGCTAGCGGGGATAGGGATACGCAGTATTTT.

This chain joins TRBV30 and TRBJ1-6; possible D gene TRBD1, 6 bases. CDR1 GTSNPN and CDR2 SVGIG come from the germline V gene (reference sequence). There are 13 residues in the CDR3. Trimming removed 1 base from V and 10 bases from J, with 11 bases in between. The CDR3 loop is CAWSGQEKSPLHF. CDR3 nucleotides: TGTGCCTGGAGTGGACAGGAGAAATCACCCCTCCACTTT.

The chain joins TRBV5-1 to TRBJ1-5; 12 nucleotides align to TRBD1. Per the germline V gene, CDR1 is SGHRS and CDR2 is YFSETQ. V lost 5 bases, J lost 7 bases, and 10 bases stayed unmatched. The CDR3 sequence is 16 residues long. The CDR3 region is CASRPGTGGLGQPQHF. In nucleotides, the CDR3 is TGCGCCAGCAGACCGGGGACAGGGGGCTTAGGACAGCCCCAGCATTTT.

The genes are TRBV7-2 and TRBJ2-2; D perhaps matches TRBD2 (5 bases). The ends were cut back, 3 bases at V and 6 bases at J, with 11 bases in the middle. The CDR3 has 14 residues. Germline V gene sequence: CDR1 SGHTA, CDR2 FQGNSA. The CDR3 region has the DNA TGTGCCAGCAGCTTCCCAAGGGAGTCCGGGGAGCTGTTTTTT. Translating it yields CASSFPRESGELFF.

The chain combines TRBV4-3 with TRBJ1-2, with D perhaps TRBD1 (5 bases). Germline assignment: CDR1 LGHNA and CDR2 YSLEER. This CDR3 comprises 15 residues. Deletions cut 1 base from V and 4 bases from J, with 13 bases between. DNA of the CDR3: TGCGCCAGCAGCCAAGGAACAGGCATGTCCTATGGCTACACCTTC. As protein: CASSQGTGMSYGYTF.

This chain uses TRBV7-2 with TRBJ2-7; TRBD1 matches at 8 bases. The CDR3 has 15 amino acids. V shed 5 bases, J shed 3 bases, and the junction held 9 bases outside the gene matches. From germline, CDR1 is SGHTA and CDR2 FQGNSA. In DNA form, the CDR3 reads TGTGCCAGCAGCCCTCGAAGGACAGGGAGCTACGAGCAGTACTTC. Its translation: CASSPRRTGSYEQYF.

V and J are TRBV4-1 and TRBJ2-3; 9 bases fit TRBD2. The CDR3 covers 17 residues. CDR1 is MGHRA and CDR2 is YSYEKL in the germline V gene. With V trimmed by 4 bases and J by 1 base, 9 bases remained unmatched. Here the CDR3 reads CASSPRGGGARTDTQYF. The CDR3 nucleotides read TGCGCCAGCAGCCCAAGGGGCGGGGGGGCCCGCACAGATACGCAGTATTTT.

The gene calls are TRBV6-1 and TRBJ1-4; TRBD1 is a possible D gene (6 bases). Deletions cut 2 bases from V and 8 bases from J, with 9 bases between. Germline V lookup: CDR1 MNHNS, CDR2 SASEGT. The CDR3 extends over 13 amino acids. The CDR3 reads CASSETGNEKLFF. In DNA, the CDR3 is TGTGCCAGCAGTGAAACAGGGAACGAAAAACTGTTTTTT.